Presented here are 5 T cell receptor beta chains from one specimen sequenced in a study of molecular identifiers for immune sequencing clone quantification. MiXCR, applied by TCRdb to the PCR reads, yields one record per CDR3 protein. The repertoire includes 97,000 or so distinct CDR3 sequences, roughly a quarter of them detected once, and roughly 0.94% sits in the top ten. Sequencing was performed on naive CD8+ T cells from blood, with Jurkat cell RNA spiked in. Subset given: FACS-sorted CD8+CD4-CCR7+CD45RA+ naive T cells. Receptor source: a human donor in good health. Some libraries in this study had Jurkat cell RNA spiked in.

This clonotype showed up many times. The rearrangement links TRBV7-9 to TRBJ2-7, with D unclear. This CDR3 region has 13 residues. Trimming took 2 bases from V and 0 from J, leaving 5 bases between them. Germline V CDR1 and CDR2: SEHNR, FQNEAQ (reference sequence). CDR3 DNA sequence: TGTGCCAGCAGCTTACCCGCCTCCTACGAGCAGTACTTC. As protein: CASSLPASYEQYF.

This clonotype was detected many times. V usage is TRBV6-2 or TRBV6-3 and J usage is TRBJ1-5; D possibly corresponds to TRBD1 (5 bases). Germline V lookup: CDR1 MNHEY, CDR2 SVGEGT. V was cut by 8 bases and J by 7 bases, with 15 bases left in between. The CDR3 length is 13 residues. Here the CDR3 reads CASGGRVGQPQHF. The CDR3 DNA follows: TGTGCCAGCGGAGGCAGGGTGGGACAGCCCCAGCATTTT.

As for this clonotype: The CDR3 carries no conserved terminal phenylalanine or tryptophan, so it likely arises from a read error. The chain is built from TRBV5-1 and TRBJ2-3, with TRBD2 as a possible D gene (6 bases). Germline loops: CDR1 SGHRS, CDR2 YFSETQ. CDR3 length: 14 amino acids. Trimming shortened V by 0 bases and J by 1 base, and 6 bases separated the two germline ends. The CDR3 region has the DNA TGCGCCAGCAGCTTGGCGGGGGGCACAGATACGCAGTATTGT. This translates into CASSLAGGTDTQYC.

This clonotype was counted many times. The V gene is TRBV6-2 or TRBV6-3, the J gene TRBJ2-7, with D perhaps TRBD2 (6 bases). Per germline, CDR1 MNHEY and CDR2 SVGEGT. This CDR3 region has 15 residues. The V and J ends lost 7 bases and 4 bases respectively, with 20 bases between them. CDR3 DNA sequence: TGTGCCAGCATGTCGGTCGGGGGACCGTCGTACGAGCAGTACTTC. As protein: CASMSVGGPSYEQYF.

About this clonotype: This may come from a read error, since a much larger clone is one base off. V usage is TRBV27 and J usage is TRBJ2-3; 8 positions agree with TRBD1. J lost 4 bases, V lost 5 bases, and 14 bases had no gene match. Per germline, CDR1 MNHEY and CDR2 SMNVEV (reference sequence). The CDR3 totals 17 residues. The DNA of the CDR3 is TGTGCCAGCAGTACCTTCCGGGGACAGGCCTACTCAGATACGCAGTATTTT. Protein product: CASSTFRGQAYSDTQYF.